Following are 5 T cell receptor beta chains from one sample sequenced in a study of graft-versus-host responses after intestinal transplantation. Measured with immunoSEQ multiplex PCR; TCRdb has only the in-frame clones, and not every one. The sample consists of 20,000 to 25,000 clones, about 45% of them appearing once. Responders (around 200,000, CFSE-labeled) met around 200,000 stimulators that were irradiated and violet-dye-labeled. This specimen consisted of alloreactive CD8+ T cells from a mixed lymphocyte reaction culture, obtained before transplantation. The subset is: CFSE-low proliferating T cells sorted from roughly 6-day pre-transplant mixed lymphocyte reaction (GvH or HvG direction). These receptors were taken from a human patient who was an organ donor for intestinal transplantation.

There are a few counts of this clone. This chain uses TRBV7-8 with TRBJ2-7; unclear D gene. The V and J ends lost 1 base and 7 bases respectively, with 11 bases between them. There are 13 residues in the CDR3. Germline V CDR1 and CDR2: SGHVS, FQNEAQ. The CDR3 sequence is CASSLVGPREQYF. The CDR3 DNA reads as TGTGCCAGCAGCTTAGTCGGGCCGAGGGAGCAGTACTTC. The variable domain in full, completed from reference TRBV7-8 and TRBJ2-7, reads GAGVSQSPRYKVAKRGQDVALRCDPISGHVSLFWYQQALGQGPEFLTYFQNEAQLDKSGLPSDRFFAERPEGSVSTLKIQRTQQEDSAVYLCASSLVGPREQYFGPGTRLTVT.

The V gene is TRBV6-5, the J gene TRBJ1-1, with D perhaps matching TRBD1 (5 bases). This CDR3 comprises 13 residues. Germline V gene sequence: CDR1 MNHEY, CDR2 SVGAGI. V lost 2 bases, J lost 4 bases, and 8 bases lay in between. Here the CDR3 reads CASSYGGVTEAFF. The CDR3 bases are TGTGCCAGCAGTTACGGGGGGGTCACTGAAGCTTTCTTT.

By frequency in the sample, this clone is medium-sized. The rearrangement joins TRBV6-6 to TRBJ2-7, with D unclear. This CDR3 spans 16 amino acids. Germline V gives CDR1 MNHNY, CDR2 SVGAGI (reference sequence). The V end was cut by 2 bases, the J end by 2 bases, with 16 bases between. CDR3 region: CASSYDRSLLTYEQYF. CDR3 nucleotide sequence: TGTGCCAGCAGTTACGATAGAAGTCTTCTCACCTACGAGCAGTACTTC.

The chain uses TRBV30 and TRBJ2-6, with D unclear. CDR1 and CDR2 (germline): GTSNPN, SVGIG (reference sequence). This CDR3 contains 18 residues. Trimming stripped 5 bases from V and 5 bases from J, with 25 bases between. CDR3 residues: CAWVVKRYNKSRANVLTF. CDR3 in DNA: TGTGCCTGGGTCGTGAAGCGTTATAACAAAAGTCGGGCCAACGTCCTGACTTTC.

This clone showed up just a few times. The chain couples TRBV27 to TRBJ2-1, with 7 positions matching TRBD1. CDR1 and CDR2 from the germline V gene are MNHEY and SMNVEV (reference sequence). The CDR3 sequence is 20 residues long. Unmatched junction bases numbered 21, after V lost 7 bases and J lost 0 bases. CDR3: CASTTLTGIQVLSSYNEQFF. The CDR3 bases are TGTGCCAGCACCACTTTGACAGGGATCCAAGTCCTAAGCTCCTACAATGAGCAGTTCTTC.